One and the same sample provided the 7 T cell receptor beta chains below, sequenced in a study of blood T cell repertoires in COVID-19 (dated by TCRdb to the early 2020s). Receptor amplification or capture employed the immunoSEQ multiplex PCR assay. TCRdb mirrors the immuneACCESS table, restricted to in-frame sequences. Some clones are absent from its copies; in checked studies, under half trace to an unresolved V gene, and the reason for the others is unknown. Here the sample has about 330,000 clones; around 92% occur a single time. The ten largest clones add up to roughly 6.7% of the sample. Sequenced input: peripheral blood. The receptors come from a young man who had recovered from COVID-19.

This chain links TRBV14 with TRBJ2-7; possibly TRBD2 for D (5 bases). The CDR3 contains 15 residues. Germline-derived CDR1 and CDR2 are SGHDN and FVKESK. Trimming took 1 base from V and 2 from J, leaving 12 bases between them. CDR3: CASSQARTEPYEQYF. CDR3 DNA: TGTGCCAGCAGCCAAGCTCGGACTGAGCCCTACGAGCAGTACTTC.

This rearrangement joins TRBV5-1 to TRBJ2-7, with TRBD2 matching 7 bases. Losses at the gene ends were 3 bases for V and 2 bases for J; bases not matched to a gene: 11. The CDR3 spans 16 residues. In germline, CDR1 is SGHRS, CDR2 YFSETQ. This chain's CDR3 is CASSSFGSGETYEQYF. The DNA of the CDR3 is TGCGCCAGCAGCTCTTTCGGGAGCGGGGAGACCTACGAGCAGTACTTC.

The J gene is TRBJ1-4, the V gene TRBV29-1; D is unresolved. V gave up 5 bases and J gave up 0 bases, with 13 bases separating them. This CDR3 region has 15 residues. Germline V CDR1 and CDR2: SQVTM, ANQGSEA. CDR3 nucleotide sequence: TGCAGCGTTAATTTCTTGAGTGCAACTAATGAAAAACTGTTTTTT. Translated: CSVNFLSATNEKLFF. Together with reference TRBV29-1 and TRBJ1-4, the CDR3 gives the full variable domain: SAVISQKPSRDICQRGTSLTIQCQVDSQVTMMFWYRQQPGQSLTLIATANQGSEATYESGFVIDKFPISRPNLTFSTLTVSNMSPEDSSIYLCSVNFLSATNEKLFFGSGTQLSVL.

The CDR3 protein is CANAGTVSYEQYF. CDR3 sequence (DNA): TGCGCCAACGCCGGGACAGTGTCCTACGAGCAGTACTTC. J is TRBJ2-7 and V is TRBV23-1; 7 nucleotides line up with TRBD1. TRBV23-1 is filed as an ORF, its function uncertain. This CDR3 spans 13 amino acids. The V segment lost 10 bases and the J segment 1 base; nucleotides outside the gene matches: 7.

The chain carries TRBV6-1 and TRBJ2-5; TRBD2 might be the D (6 bases). Trimming pared 2 bases from V and 5 bases from J, leaving 12 bases between. The CDR3 length is 14 residues. In germline, CDR1 is MNHNS, CDR2 SASEGT. The CDR3 DNA follows: TGTGCCAGCAGTGAATTTGGGGGGAGGGAGACCCAGTACTTC. Protein: CASSEFGGRETQYF.

This chain joins TRBV30 and TRBJ2-7; possible D gene TRBD1, 6 bases. This CDR3 contains 13 residues. Per germline, CDR1 GTSNPN and CDR2 SVGIG (reference sequence). V lost 4 bases and J lost 0, with 10 bases in between. CDR3: CAWNRDNSYEQYF. CDR3 in DNA: TGTGCCTGGAATAGGGACAACTCCTACGAGCAGTACTTC.

This chain joins TRBV7-2 and TRBJ2-3; 8 bases are a match to TRBD2. Germline loops: CDR1 SGHTA, CDR2 FQGNSA. CDR3 size: 16 residues. Trimming cost V 5 bases and J 3 bases; bases outside gene matches: 10. The CDR3 bases are TGTGCCAGCAGCGTAGGGCCGGGACTAGGGACAGATACGCAGTATTTT. It is translated as CASSVGPGLGTDTQYF.